This passage covers 10 T cell receptor beta chains from one sample sequenced in a study of blood T cell repertoires in COVID-19. Here immunoSEQ multiplex PCR was the method, and the copy in TCRdb shows in-frame clones only, minus some. The table shows under 95,000 clones, with less than 85% occurring only once. The specimen was peripheral blood. Source of these receptors: a human donor in a cohort sampled during active COVID-19.

The V call is TRBV7-3, the J call TRBJ2-2; TRBD1 matches 8 bases. CDR1 SGHTA and CDR2 FQGTGA come from the germline V gene. V gave up 6 bases and J gave up 0 bases; unmatched junction bases: 3. The CDR3 is 15 residues long. The CDR3 DNA follows: TGTGCCAGCAGTCCAGGGGGCGCGAACACCGGGGAGCTGTTTTTT. Protein sequence: CASSPGGANTGELFF.

The V gene is TRBV18, the J gene TRBJ1-4, with 9 bases matching TRBD1. Trimming cost V 3 bases and J 5 bases; bases outside gene matches: 4. The CDR3 covers 15 residues. The germline V gene has CDR1 KGHSH and CDR2 LQKENI. CDR3 residues: CASSPLGQGNEKLFF. For the CDR3, the DNA is TGTGCCAGCTCACCCTTAGGACAGGGGAATGAAAAACTGTTTTTT.

The chain employs TRBV6-5 and TRBJ1-1; 8 bases fit TRBD1. CDR3 length: 15 amino acids. The J segment lost 5 bases and the V segment lost 2 bases, leaving 7 bases of the junction unmatched. The germline V gene encodes CDR1 MNHEY and CDR2 SVGAGI. CDR3 region: CASSYGQGRGTEAFF. DNA of the CDR3: TGTGCCAGCAGTTACGGACAGGGTCGGGGAACTGAAGCTTTCTTT.

The V and J genes are TRBV6-2 or TRBV6-3 and TRBJ2-7; 7 bases are shared with TRBD1. The CDR3 totals 16 residues. The ends lost 4 bases at V and 2 bases at J; junction bases unmatched: 11. Germline V CDR1 and CDR2: MNHEY, SVGEGT. As DNA, the CDR3 is TGTGCCAGCAGTTCCCTCGGTTGGGGACAGACCTACGAGCAGTACTTC. Protein sequence: CASSSLGWGQTYEQYF.

The V call is TRBV12-3 or TRBV12-4, the J call TRBJ2-1; TRBD1 agrees at 11 bases. This CDR3 spans 13 amino acids. The trim removed 6 bases at V and 9 bases at J, leaving 4 bases unmatched. CDR3: CASSRDRGSEQFF. CDR3 nucleotide sequence: TGTGCCAGCAGCCGGGACAGGGGGTCTGAGCAGTTCTTC.

The chain is built from TRBV5-1 and TRBJ1-4; no clear D. V gave up 5 bases and J gave up 3 bases, with 8 bases separating them. This CDR3 is 13 amino acids long. Germline lookup yields CDR1 SGHRS and CDR2 YFSETQ. The CDR3 nucleotides are TGCGCCAGCAGTGGCCTCCCTAATGAAAAACTGTTTTTT. Its protein product is CASSGLPNEKLFF.

The CDR3 nucleotides are TGTGCCAGCAGTGAAATGACAGATTGTAGCTCCTACGAGCAGTACTTC. This encodes CASSEMTDCSSYEQYF. The chain combines TRBV6-4 with TRBJ2-7, with D perhaps TRBD1 (5 bases). The V end lost 3 bases, the J end lost 0 bases, and 15 bases lay between the germline ends. This CDR3 has 16 amino acids. Germline V gives CDR1 MRHNA, CDR2 SNTAGT.

V is TRBV28 and J is TRBJ1-1; possible D gene TRBD1, 5 bases. Trimming removed 4 bases from V and 5 bases from J, with 8 bases in between. Germline V gene lookup returns CDR1 MDHEN and CDR2 SYDVKM. The CDR3 has 12 amino acids. CDR3 in DNA: TGTGCCAGCAGTTCCGGGGGAACTGAAGCTTTCTTT. Translating it yields CASSSGGTEAFF.

The chain recombines TRBV3-1 (or the pseudogene TRBV3-2) with TRBJ2-7, with 10 bases matching TRBD2. Germline assignment: CDR1 LGHDT and CDR2 YNNKEL (reference sequence). The CDR3 extends over 14 amino acids. With V trimmed by 6 bases and J by 9 bases, 11 bases remained unmatched. This CDR3 is CASSHLAGDDGQYF. The CDR3 region has the DNA TGTGCCAGCAGTCACCTAGCGGGAGACGACGGGCAGTACTTC.

The J gene is TRBJ2-5, the V gene TRBV2, with D tentatively TRBD1 (6 bases). With 8 bases removed from V and 1 base from J, the gap between germline ends came to 17 bases. Germline V gives CDR1 SNHLY, CDR2 FYNNEI. The CDR3 totals 15 residues. The CDR3 sequence is CASRQVGYAQETQYF. CDR3 nucleotide sequence: TGTGCCAGCCGACAGGTTGGTTACGCCCAAGAGACCCAGTACTTC.